The rows below give T cell receptor beta chains drawn from one sample of a study of T cell clonotyping in hematopoietic cell transplantation. Assay: immunoSEQ multiplex PCR; the TCRdb copy retains only in-frame clones and omits some. The data contain 10,000 to 15,000 clones, 85% to 95% of them seen just once; the ten biggest clones take up about 0.79%. Sequencing was performed on peripheral blood mononuclear cells. The receptors were sampled from a woman aged 50 to 65 in good health. Some clones in this sample may be carry-over from other donors' samples. CDR3s include the opening cysteine and the closing phenylalanine or tryptophan. A D gene is named only where the DNA matches it firmly. Clone size is given for some rows only: seen once, a few or many times, or a class if the clone is expanded.

J: TRBJ2-7; size: -; V: TRBV19; D: TRBD1; CDR3: CASSPGTGQSSYEQYF; DNA: TGTGCCAGTAGTCCTGGGACAGGGCAAAGCTCCTACGAGCAGTACTTC
J: TRBJ2-1; size: -; V: TRBV7-3; D: -; CDR3: CASSLVGREYNEQFF; DNA: TGTGCCAGCAGCTTAGTGGGCAGGGAGTATAATGAGCAGTTCTTC
J: TRBJ1-3; size: -; V: TRBV6-1; D: TRBD1; CDR3: CASKQGAGGNTIYF; DNA: TGTGCCAGCAAGCAGGGGGCTGGTGGAAACACCATATATTTT
J: TRBJ2-3; size: -; V: TRBV29-1; D: -; CDR3: CSVDGGTDTQYF; DNA: TGCAGCGTTGATGGTGGCACAGATACGCAGTATTTT
J: TRBJ1-1; size: -; V: TRBV4-2; D: -; CDR3: CASSQAYPTNTEAFF; DNA: TGTGCCAGCAGCCAAGCCTATCCGACGAACACTGAAGCTTTCTTT
J: TRBJ2-7; size: once; V: TRBV6-5; D: -; CDR3: CASSYGAGAYTYEQYF; DNA: TGTGCCAGCAGTTACGGGGCGGGCGCCTACACCTACGAGCAGTACTTC
J: TRBJ2-2; size: -; V: TRBV5-5; D: -; CDR3: CASSVDSLGELFF; DNA: TGTGCCAGCAGCGTGGACTCACTCGGGGAGCTGTTTTTT
J: TRBJ1-6; size: -; V: TRBV7-8; D: -; CDR3: CASSLYGRYNSPLHF; DNA: TGTGCCAGCAGCTTATACGGGCGTTACAATTCACCCCTCCACTTT
J: TRBJ2-7; size: -; V: TRBV4-1; D: -; CDR3: CASSQAAGYGYEQYF; DNA: TGCGCCAGCAGCCAAGCCGCGGGGTATGGCTACGAGCAGTACTTC
J: TRBJ2-3; size: -; V: TRBV28; D: TRBD2; CDR3: CASGGTPSGGLQDTQYF; DNA: TGTGCCAGCGGAGGGACCCCCAGCGGGGGGCTCCAAGATACGCAGTATTTT
J: TRBJ1-2; size: -; V: TRBV29-1; D: -; CDR3: CSVLRDGDYGYTF; DNA: TGCAGCGTCCTCCGGGACGGAGACTATGGCTACACCTTC
J: TRBJ2-7; size: -; V: TRBV7-2; D: -; CDR3: CASSLDRILKEQYF; DNA: TGTGCCAGCAGCTTAGACCGAATCCTCAAGGAGCAGTACTTC
J: TRBJ2-7; size: -; V: TRBV30; D: TRBD2; CDR3: CAWSREGYEQYF; DNA: TGTGCCTGGAGTCGGGAGGGGTACGAGCAGTACTTC
J: TRBJ1-2; size: -; V: TRBV7-2; D: -; CDR3: CASSLSAQNYGYTF; DNA: TGTGCCAGCAGCTTAAGTGCACAGAACTATGGCTACACCTTC
J: TRBJ2-4; size: -; V: TRBV25-1; D: TRBD2; CDR3: CASSEYGGANIQYF; DNA: TGTGCCAGCAGTGAATACGGGGGGGCGAACATTCAGTACTTC
J: TRBJ2-7; size: -; V: TRBV7-3; D: -; CDR3: CASSRPAPSSYEQYF; DNA: TGTGCCAGCAGCCGACCGGCCCCGAGCTCCTACGAGCAGTACTTC
J: TRBJ2-7; size: -; V: TRBV9; D: TRBD1; CDR3: CASSLTSGTGTYEQYF; DNA: TGTGCCAGCAGCCTGACTTCCGGGACAGGCACCTACGAGCAGTACTTC
J: TRBJ2-5; size: -; V: TRBV29-1; D: -; CDR3: CSVWTTSQETQYF; DNA: TGCAGCGTCTGGACTACCTCACAAGAGACCCAGTACTTC
J: TRBJ2-1; size: -; V: TRBV28; D: TRBD1; CDR3: CASRPWGDRENEQFF; DNA: TGTGCCAGCAGACCCTGGGGGGACAGGGAAAATGAGCAGTTCTTC
J: TRBJ2-1; size: -; V: TRBV7-9; D: TRBD1; CDR3: CASSFWQGAITFEQFF; DNA: TGTGCCAGCAGCTTTTGGCAGGGGGCGATTACTTTCGAGCAGTTCTTC
J: TRBJ1-1; size: -; V: TRBV9; D: -; CDR3: CASSVIPGSSPEAFF; DNA: TGTGCCAGCAGCGTAATACCGGGGAGTTCTCCTGAAGCTTTCTTT
J: TRBJ1-3; size: -; V: TRBV5-1; D: -; CDR3: CASSESGFSGNTIYF; DNA: TGCGCCAGCAGCGAGTCAGGATTCTCTGGAAACACCATATATTTT
J: TRBJ1-6; size: -; V: TRBV7-2; D: TRBD1; CDR3: CASSLSGGGSPLHF; DNA: TGTGCCAGCAGCTTGTCAGGGGGAGGTTCACCCCTCCACTTT